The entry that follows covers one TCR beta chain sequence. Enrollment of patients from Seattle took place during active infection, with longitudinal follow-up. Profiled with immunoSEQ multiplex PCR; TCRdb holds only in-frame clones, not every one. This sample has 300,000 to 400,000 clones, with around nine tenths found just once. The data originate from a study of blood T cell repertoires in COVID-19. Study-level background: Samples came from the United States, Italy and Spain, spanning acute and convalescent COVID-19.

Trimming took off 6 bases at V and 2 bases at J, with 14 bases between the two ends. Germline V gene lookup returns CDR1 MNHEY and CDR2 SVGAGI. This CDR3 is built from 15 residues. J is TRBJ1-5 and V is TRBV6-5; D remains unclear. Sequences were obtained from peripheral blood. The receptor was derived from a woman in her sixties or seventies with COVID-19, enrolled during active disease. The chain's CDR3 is CASSEILQGNQPQHF. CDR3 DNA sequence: TGTGCCAGCAGCGAGATTCTCCAAGGCAATCAGCCCCAGCATTTT.